One and the same sample provided the 4 T cell receptor beta chains below, sequenced in a study of OX40 agonist ivuxolimab in advanced cancers. Some clones are missing from TCRdb's copy, which holds only in-frame ones; the method was immunoSEQ multiplex PCR. The sample holds more than 35,000 clones, approximately 90% seen once. The specimen was CD4+ or CD8+ T cells sorted from blood, collected in a trial of the OX40 agonist ivuxolimab. Receptors originate from an adult with an advanced solid tumor such as melanoma, head and neck, liver or kidney cancer.

The chain recombines TRBV27 with TRBJ2-3; D may be TRBD2 (5 bases). This CDR3 contains 13 residues. V lost 7 bases and J 4 bases, leaving 12 bases between the germline ends. Germline V gene lookup returns CDR1 MNHEY and CDR2 SMNVEV (reference sequence). The CDR3 loop reads CASKRAASDTQYF. In nucleotides, the CDR3 is TGTGCCAGCAAGAGGGCCGCCTCAGATACGCAGTATTTT.

The V call is TRBV11-2, the J call TRBJ2-7; 7 positions agree with TRBD2. The CDR3 covers 14 residues. J was trimmed by 1 base and V by 2 bases; bases with no gene match: 2. CDR1 and CDR2 (germline): SGHAT, FQNNGV. CDR3 in amino acids: CASSLSGGSYEQYF. As DNA, the CDR3 is TGTGCCAGCAGCTTATCGGGAGGTTCCTACGAGCAGTACTTC.

This clone appeared a single time. The DNA of the CDR3 is TGTGCCAGCACCCACGGACTAGCGGGGAGGATGAAGGGAGAGACCCAGTACTTC. It yields the protein CASTHGLAGRMKGETQYF. This chain connects TRBV28 to TRBJ2-5, with 12 bases matching TRBD2. With 7 bases clipped from V and 4 bases from J, the junction kept 16 bases outside the gene matches. Germline V lookup: CDR1 MDHEN, CDR2 SYDVKM. The CDR3 extends over 18 amino acids.

This chain joins TRBV21-1 and TRBJ2-7; TRBD1, the D gene given by the table, was not confirmed from the DNA. TRBV21-1 is termed a pseudogene. The CDR3 runs 14 residues. DNA of the CDR3: TGTGCCACAGTATTTCCGGGACAGCCCTACGAGCAGTACTTC. Amino acid sequence: CATVFPGQPYEQYF.